The 9 T cell receptor beta chains reported below all come from one sample, sequenced in a study of T cell responses to AZD1222 COVID-19 vaccine. The assay was immunoSEQ multiplex PCR, and TCRdb's table has in-frame clones only and misses some. The table includes 83,000 or so clones, 85% to 90% detected once. Specimen: peripheral blood, collected 28 days after the second AZD1222 dose. These receptors all come from an adult who received the AZD1222 COVID-19 vaccine.

The table lists this clone with a few counts. V gene TRBV2 combines with J gene TRBJ1-1, with D uncertain. V dropped 4 bases and J dropped 2 bases, with 8 bases sitting between them. This CDR3 has 13 amino acids. Germline CDR1 SNHLY, CDR2 FYNNEI. This CDR3 is CASSAQFNTEAFF. The CDR3 DNA sequence: TGTGCCAGCAGTGCACAGTTTAACACTGAAGCTTTCTTT.

J is TRBJ2-4 and V is TRBV6-5; unclear D gene. CDR1 is MNHEY and CDR2 is SVGAGI in the germline V gene. The V end was cut by 2 bases, the J end by 0 bases, with 8 bases between. The CDR3 totals 15 residues. CDR3 in DNA: TGTGCCAGCAGTTACGACCAACTAGCCAAAAACATTCAGTACTTC. It translates to CASSYDQLAKNIQYF.

This clone was picked up a small number of times. The chain carries TRBV7-9 and TRBJ1-1; TRBD1 matches at 7 bases. Germline CDR1 and CDR2: SEHNR and FQNEAQ (reference sequence). The V gene end was trimmed by 1 base and the J gene end by 1 base; junction bases not matched to a gene: 12. The CDR3 extends over 18 amino acids. The CDR3 protein is CASSLDPTGKKGNTEAFF. CDR3 sequence (DNA): TGTGCCAGCAGCTTAGATCCGACAGGGAAGAAAGGGAACACTGAAGCTTTCTTT.

This chain connects TRBV7-2 to TRBJ1-4; 7 bases match TRBD1. V dropped 1 base and J dropped 5; count of bases not matched to a gene: 7. In germline, CDR1 is SGHTA, CDR2 FQGNSA. The CDR3 is made up of 16 amino acids. Here the CDR3 DNA reads TGTGCCAGCAGCTTAGGGGACAGAGGTCCCAATGAAAAACTGTTTTTT. Encoded protein: CASSLGDRGPNEKLFF.

This rearrangement joins TRBV5-1 to TRBJ2-7; TRBD2 aligns across 7 bases. The V segment lost 3 bases and the J segment 4 bases; nucleotides outside the gene matches: 13. This CDR3 has 16 residues. From germline, CDR1 is SGHRS and CDR2 YFSETQ. The CDR3 region has the DNA TGCGCCAGCAGCTCGCTGAGCGGGACTATCCCTTACGAGCAGTACTTC. It codes for CASSSLSGTIPYEQYF. The full variable domain, in which reference TRBV5-1 and TRBJ2-7 provide the parts outside the CDR3, is KAGVTQTPRYLIKTRGQQVTLSCSPISGHRSVSWYQQTPGQGLQFLFEYFSETQRNKGNFPGRFSGRQFSNSRSEMNVSTLELGDSALYLCASSSLSGTIPYEQYFGPGTRLTVT.

In this sample, this clone turned up once. The chain joins TRBV30 to TRBJ1-1; D gene uncertain. The germline V gene encodes CDR1 GTSNPN and CDR2 SVGIG (reference sequence). V was clipped by 3 bases and J by 1 base, with 9 bases between them. This CDR3 is 13 amino acids long. CDR3 region: CAWRIFQNTEAFF. In DNA, the CDR3 is TGTGCCTGGAGAATTTTCCAGAACACTGAAGCTTTCTTT.

This clone was seen a handful of times. J is TRBJ2-7 and V is TRBV5-1, with a possible D match to TRBD2 (5 bases). Trimming left V 4 bases short and J 3 bases short, with 14 bases between. Germline CDR1 and CDR2: SGHRS and YFSETQ. The CDR3 length is 14 residues. CDR3 sequence: CASSDGLGNYEQYF. CDR3 nucleotides: TGCGCCAGCAGCGATGGACTGGGAAACTACGAGCAGTACTTC.

The chain is built from TRBV7-8 and TRBJ1-1, with D tentatively TRBD1 (5 bases). V dropped 4 bases and J dropped 11 bases, with 17 bases sitting between them. The CDR3 runs to 13 residues. CDR1 is SGHVS and CDR2 is FQNEAQ in the germline V gene. CDR3 nucleotide sequence: TGTGCCAGCAGCTCTCGACAGTTAAATACGGCTTTCTTT. Amino acid sequence: CASSSRQLNTAFF.

V and J are TRBV11-2 and TRBJ2-3, with 7 bases lining up with TRBD1. The length of the CDR3 is 16 residues. Germline V CDR1 and CDR2: SGHAT, FQNNGV. J lost 2 bases, V lost 1 base, and 6 bases had no gene match. CDR3 sequence: CASSLGPGQTTDTQYF. In DNA form, the CDR3 reads TGTGCCAGCAGCTTAGGGCCGGGACAGACCACAGATACGCAGTATTTT.